This T cell receptor beta chain is drawn from a study of Graves' ophthalmopathy and Graves' hyperthyroidism. The CDR3 has 16 residues. The ends lost 0 bases at V and 0 bases at J; junction bases unmatched: 4. Looked up from germline, CDR1 is LGHDT and CDR2 is YNNKEL (reference sequence). RNA transcripts yielded amplified TCR beta CDR3 regions. HTBI primers served in a first-round RT-PCR, which a second-round multiplex PCR followed. MiXCR, run by TCRdb on the multiplex PCR reads, gives a single entry per CDR3 protein. The table lists tens of thousands of distinct CDR3 sequences, 45% to 55% of them singletons.

Sequences were obtained from peripheral blood. V usage is TRBV3-1 and J usage is TRBJ2-7, with TRBD2 matching 8 bases. This receptor was identified in an adult woman with Graves' ophthalmopathy. The CDR3 region is CASSQDLGTSSYEQYF. The CDR3 DNA is TGTGCCAGCAGCCAAGATCTTGGGACTAGCTCCTACGAGCAGTACTTC.